This T cell receptor beta chain stems from a study of naive and memory T cell subsets. Study-level points and caveats: Expression changes during T cell differentiation may affect RNA-based TCR counts. Over 85% of naive TCR sequences appeared only once, unlike memory subsets.

This clonotype has only a few counts. Antigen specificity is unknown. Cells stained for CD3, CD4, CD8, CD45RA, CD27 and viability were sorted into four CD45RA/CD27 subsets. An equimolar mix of two oligonucleotides served as the beta constant-region primer for TRBC1 and TRBC2. Ligated cDNA was amplified by four rounds of PCR with nested alpha and beta constant-region primers and SP2. Ligation attached a single-stranded oligonucleotide with a 12-nucleotide UMI and the SP2 primer to the cDNA 3' end. MiXCR, run by TCRdb on the UMI-ligation and nested PCR reads, gives a single entry per CDR3 protein. Here the sample spans about 120,000 distinct CDR3 sequences, 35% to 40% being singletons. Deletions cut 5 bases from V and 0 bases from J, with 7 bases between. The length of the CDR3 is 13 residues. Germline-derived CDR1 and CDR2 are SGHTA and FQGNSA.

This sequence was found in a human donor in good health. Sequencing input: central memory CD4+ T cells from blood. This chain joins TRBV7-2 and TRBJ1-1; possible D gene TRBD1, 5 bases. Written as DNA, the CDR3 is TGTGCCAGCAGCATACAGGTGAACACTGAAGCTTTCTTT. Its translation: CASSIQVNTEAFF.